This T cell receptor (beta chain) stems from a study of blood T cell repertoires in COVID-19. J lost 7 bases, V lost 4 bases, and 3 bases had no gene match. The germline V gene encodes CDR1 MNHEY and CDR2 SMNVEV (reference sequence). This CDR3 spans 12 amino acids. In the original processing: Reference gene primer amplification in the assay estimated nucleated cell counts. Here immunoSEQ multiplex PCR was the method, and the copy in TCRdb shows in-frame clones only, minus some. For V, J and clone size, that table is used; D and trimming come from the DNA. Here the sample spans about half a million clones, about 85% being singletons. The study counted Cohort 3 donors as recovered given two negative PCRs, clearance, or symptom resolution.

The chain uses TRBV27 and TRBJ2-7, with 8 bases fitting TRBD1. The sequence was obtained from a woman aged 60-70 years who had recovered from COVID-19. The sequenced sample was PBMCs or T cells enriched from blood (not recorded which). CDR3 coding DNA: TGTGCCAGCAGTTCACGACAGGGGGAGCAGTACGTC. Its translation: CASSSRQGEQYV.